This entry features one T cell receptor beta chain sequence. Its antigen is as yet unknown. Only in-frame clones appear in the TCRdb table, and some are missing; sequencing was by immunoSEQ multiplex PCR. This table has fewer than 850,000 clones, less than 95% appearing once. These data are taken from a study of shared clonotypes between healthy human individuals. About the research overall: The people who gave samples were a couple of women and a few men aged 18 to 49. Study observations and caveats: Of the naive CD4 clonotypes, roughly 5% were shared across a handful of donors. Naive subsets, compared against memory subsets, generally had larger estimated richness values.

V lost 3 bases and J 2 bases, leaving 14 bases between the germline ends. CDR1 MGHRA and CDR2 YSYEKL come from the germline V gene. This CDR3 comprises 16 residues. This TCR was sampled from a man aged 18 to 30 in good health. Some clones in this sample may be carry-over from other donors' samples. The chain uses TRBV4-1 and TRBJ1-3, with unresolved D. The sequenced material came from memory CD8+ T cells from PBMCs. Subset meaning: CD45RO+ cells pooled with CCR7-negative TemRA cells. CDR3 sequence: CASSQRVPGAGNTIYF. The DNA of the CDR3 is TGCGCCAGCAGCCAGCGGGTCCCCGGCGCTGGAAACACCATATATTTT.